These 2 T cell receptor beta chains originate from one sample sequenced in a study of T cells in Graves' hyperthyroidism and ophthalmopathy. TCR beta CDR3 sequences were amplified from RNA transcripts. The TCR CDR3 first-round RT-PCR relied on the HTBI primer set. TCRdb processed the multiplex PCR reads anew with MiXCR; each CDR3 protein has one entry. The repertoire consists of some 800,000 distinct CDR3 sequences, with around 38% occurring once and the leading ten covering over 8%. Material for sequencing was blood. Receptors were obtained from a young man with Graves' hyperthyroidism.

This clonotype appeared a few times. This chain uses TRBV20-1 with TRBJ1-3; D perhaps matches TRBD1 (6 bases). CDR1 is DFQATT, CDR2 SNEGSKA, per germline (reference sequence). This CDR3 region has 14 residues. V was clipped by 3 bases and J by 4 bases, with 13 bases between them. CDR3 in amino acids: CSASVQGAGNTIYF. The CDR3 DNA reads TGCAGTGCTAGCGTACAGGGAGCGGGAAACACCATATATTTT.

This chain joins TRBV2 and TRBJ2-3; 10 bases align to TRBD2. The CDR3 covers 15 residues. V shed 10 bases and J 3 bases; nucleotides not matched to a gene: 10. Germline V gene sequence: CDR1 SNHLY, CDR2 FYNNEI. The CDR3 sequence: CATWSGRAGTDTQYF. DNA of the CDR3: TGTGCCACCTGGAGCGGGAGGGCTGGAACAGATACGCAGTATTTT.